The clone carrying this T cell receptor beta chain was observed a handful of times. Its antigen is undetermined. The sample originates from a study of CD8 T cells in ankylosing spondylitis. Study results and limitations: The study looked at matched synovial fluid samples from ankylosing spondylitis patients. Disease-linked clones were reported to be significantly enriched there. In the blood and synovial fluid of reactive arthritis, some motif variants had been previously reported. A TCR beta motif of under ten highly homologous variants seemed to mark ankylosing spondylitis blood.

Trimming stripped 4 bases from V and 3 bases from J, with 16 bases between. This CDR3 has 15 amino acids. The germline CDR1 and CDR2 sequences are MNHNS and SASEGT. As the method for making TCR beta libraries, quantitative 5'-RACE with molecular barcodes was used. TCRdb reprocessed the 5' RACE reads via MiXCR and lists one record per CDR3 protein. The table has some 240,000 distinct CDR3 sequences, approximately 7.4% seen once; the top ten hold 12% to 15%. Sequencing used blood, either unsorted or a sorted T cell fraction (not recorded which). The rearrangement links TRBV6-1 to TRBJ2-7; D is uncertain. The clonotype originates from a male donor with ankylosing spondylitis. The CDR3 bases are TGTGCCAGCAGTGCGAACAGAAACCAGTTCTACGAGCAGTACTTC. Its protein is CASSANRNQFYEQYF.